The source of this TCR beta chain is a study of blood T cell repertoires in COVID-19. Whole-study context: COVID-19 samples, acute and convalescent, were from the United States, Italy and Spain. From T cells, B-cell-depleted T cells, or PBMCs came the material, which was cDNA or gDNA.

The CDR3 totals 12 residues. The V gene lost 6 bases and the J gene lost 4 bases, with 8 bases spanning the gap. CDR1 and CDR2 from the germline V gene are KGHSH and LQKENI. As processed by the authors: Researchers report that nucleated cell counts were estimated from reference gene primer amplification. Assay used: immunoSEQ multiplex PCR; TCRdb lists only in-frame clones, some missing. The DNA gave D and trimming, while V, J and clone size come from that table. The table records about 380,000 clones, more than 65% of them present only once. V gene TRBV18 combines with J gene TRBJ2-3, with no clear D. The source of this sequence is a human donor with acute or convalescent COVID-19. The donor label of this sample is uncertain. The sequencing input was peripheral blood. The CDR3 protein is CASSRGPDTQYF. The DNA for the CDR3 is TGTGCCAGCTCGCGTGGGCCAGATACGCAGTATTTT.